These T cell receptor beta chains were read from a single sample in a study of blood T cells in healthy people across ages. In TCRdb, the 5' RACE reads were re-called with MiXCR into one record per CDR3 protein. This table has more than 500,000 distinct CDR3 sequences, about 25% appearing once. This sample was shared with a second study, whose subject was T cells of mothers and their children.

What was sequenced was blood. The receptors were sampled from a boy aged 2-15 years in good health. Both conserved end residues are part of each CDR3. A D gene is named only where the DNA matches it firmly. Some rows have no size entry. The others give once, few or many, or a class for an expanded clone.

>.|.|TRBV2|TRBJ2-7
CASSEGGAPYEQYF
TGTGCCAGCAGTGAAGGGGGGGCCCCCTACGAGCAGTACTTC
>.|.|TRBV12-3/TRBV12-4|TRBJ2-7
CASSPFLVRGSYEQYF
TGTGCCAGCAGTCCCTTTCTGGTCCGGGGCTCCTACGAGCAGTACTTC
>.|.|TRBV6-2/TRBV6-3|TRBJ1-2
CASESWGANYGYTF
TGTGCCAGCGAGAGTTGGGGAGCTAACTATGGCTACACCTTC
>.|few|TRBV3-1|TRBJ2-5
CASSPASRETQYF
TGTGCCAGCAGCCCGGCTAGCAGAGAGACCCAGTACTTC
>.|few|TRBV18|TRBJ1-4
CASSPNRVGEKLFF
TGTGCCAGCTCACCGAACAGGGTCGGTGAAAAACTGTTTTTT
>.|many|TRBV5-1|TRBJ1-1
CASSLSGTMNTEAFF
TGCGCCAGCAGCTTGTCAGGTACAATGAACACTGAAGCTTTCTTT
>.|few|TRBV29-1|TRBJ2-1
CSVPSEDISYNEQFF
TGCAGCGTTCCCTCCGAGGACATCAGTTACAATGAGCAGTTCTTC
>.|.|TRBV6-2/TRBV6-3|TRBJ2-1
CASTQGGEQFF
TGTGCCAGCACCCAGGGCGGTGAGCAGTTCTTC
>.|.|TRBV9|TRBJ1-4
CASSAEGRNEKLFF
TGTGCCAGCAGCGCGGAGGGAAGAAATGAAAAACTGTTTTTT
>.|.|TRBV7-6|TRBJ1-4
CASSSGTTFRNEKLFF
TGTGCCAGCAGCTCCGGGACGACTTTCCGAAATGAAAAACTGTTTTTT
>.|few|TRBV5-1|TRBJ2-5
CASSRETRTQYF
TGCGCCAGCAGTCGTGAAACCCGGACCCAGTACTTC
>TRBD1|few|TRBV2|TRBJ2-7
CASRGTGNYEQYF
TGTGCCAGCAGGGGGACAGGGAACTACGAGCAGTACTTC
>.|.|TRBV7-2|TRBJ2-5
CASSTYQGLGYF
TGTGCCAGCAGCACATATCAGGGCCTCGGGTACTTC
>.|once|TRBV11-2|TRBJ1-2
CASSHRALYGYTF
TGTGCCAGCAGCCACCGAGCCTTGTATGGCTACACCTTC
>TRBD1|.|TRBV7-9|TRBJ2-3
CASSLRDSSTDTQYF
TGTGCCAGCAGCTTAAGGGACAGCAGCACAGATACGCAGTATTTT
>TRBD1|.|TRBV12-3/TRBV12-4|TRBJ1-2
CASSDRGDGYTF
TGTGCCAGCAGTGACAGGGGTGATGGCTACACCTTC
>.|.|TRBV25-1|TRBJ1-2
CASSGVGPGYTF
TGTGCCAGCAGTGGGGTGGGGCCGGGCTACACCTTC
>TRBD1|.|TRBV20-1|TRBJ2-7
CSASFPSGTASGEQYF
TGCAGTGCTAGTTTTCCCTCCGGGACAGCCTCGGGGGAGCAGTACTTC
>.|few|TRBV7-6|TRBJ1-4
CASSLVPDSNEKLFF
TGTGCCAGCAGCTTAGTGCCGGACTCGAATGAAAAACTGTTTTTT